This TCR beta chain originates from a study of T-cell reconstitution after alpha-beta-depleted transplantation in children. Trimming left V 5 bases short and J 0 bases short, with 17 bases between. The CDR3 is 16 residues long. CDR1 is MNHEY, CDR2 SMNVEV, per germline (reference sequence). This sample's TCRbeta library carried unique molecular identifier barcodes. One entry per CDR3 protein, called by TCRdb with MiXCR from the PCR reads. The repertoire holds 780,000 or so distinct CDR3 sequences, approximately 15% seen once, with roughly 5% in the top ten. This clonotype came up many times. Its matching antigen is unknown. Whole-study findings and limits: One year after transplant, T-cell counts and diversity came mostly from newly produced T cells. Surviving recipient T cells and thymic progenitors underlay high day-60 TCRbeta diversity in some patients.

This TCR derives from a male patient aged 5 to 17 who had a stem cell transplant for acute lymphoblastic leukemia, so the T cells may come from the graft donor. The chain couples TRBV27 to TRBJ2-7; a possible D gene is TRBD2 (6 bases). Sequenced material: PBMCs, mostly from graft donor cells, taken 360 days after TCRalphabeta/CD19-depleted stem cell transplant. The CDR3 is CASSTTGTFGSYEQYF. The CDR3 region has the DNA TGTGCCAGCAGTACAACCGGGACTTTCGGCTCCTACGAGCAGTACTTC.